This T cell receptor beta chain was documented in a study of T cell repertoires in cytomegalovirus infection. Broader study findings: HLA-C-restricted CMV clonotypes gave the most frequent clonotype in two of eight donors.

The CDR3 loop spans 15 amino acids. Germline loops: CDR1 SGHTA, CDR2 FQGNSA. Between the trimmed V and J ends, which lost 0 bases and 8 bases, there was a span of 16 bases. Via MiXCR, TCRdb re-called the reads, giving one row per CDR3 protein. The table includes around 180,000 distinct CDR3 sequences, roughly 30% detected once. Remarks on this clonotype: Antigen: not known.

The sequencing sample was made of PBMCs. This chain uses TRBV7-2 with TRBJ1-2; D is possibly TRBD1 (6 bases). The clonotype comes from a human donor in good health (CMV status not recorded). Some clones in this sample may be carry-over from other donors' samples. For the CDR3, the DNA is TGTGCCAGCAGCTTAGCGCAATGGGGACAAGGGGGCTACACCTTC. Translating gives CASSLAQWGQGGYTF.